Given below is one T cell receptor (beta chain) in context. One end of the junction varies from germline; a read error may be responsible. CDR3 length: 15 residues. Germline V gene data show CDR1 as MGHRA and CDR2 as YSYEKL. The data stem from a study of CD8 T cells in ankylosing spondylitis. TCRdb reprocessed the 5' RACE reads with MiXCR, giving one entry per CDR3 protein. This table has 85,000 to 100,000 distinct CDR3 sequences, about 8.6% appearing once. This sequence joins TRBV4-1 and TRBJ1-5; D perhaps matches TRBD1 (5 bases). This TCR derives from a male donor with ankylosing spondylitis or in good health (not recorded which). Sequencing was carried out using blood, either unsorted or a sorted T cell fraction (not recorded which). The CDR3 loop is CASGQVGGTGQPQHF. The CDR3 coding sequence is TGCGCCAGCGGCCAAGTTGGAGGGACGGGGCAGCCCCAGCATTTT.